The 20 T cell receptor beta chains listed next were all sequenced from one sample in a study of T cells in Graves' hyperthyroidism and ophthalmopathy. RNA transcripts served as the template for amplifying TCR beta CDR3 regions. When the TCR CDR3 underwent first-round RT-PCR, the HTBI primer set was used. TCRdb ran MiXCR on the multiplex PCR reads and lists one entry per CDR3 protein. The table lists about 610,000 distinct CDR3 sequences, 14% to 15% of them singletons, with about 4% in the top ten. Sequenced: blood. The receptors come from a woman in her thirties or forties with Graves' ophthalmopathy.

This clonotype was seen many times. The rearrangement links TRBV6-2 or TRBV6-3 to TRBJ2-5; maybe TRBD1 (5 bases). Trimming shortened V by 7 bases and J by 1 base, and 19 bases separated the two germline ends. Germline CDR1 reads MNHEY; CDR2 reads SVGEGT. CDR3 size: 16 residues. The CDR3 DNA is TGTGCCAGCACCTCGATGACAGCCTTCTCCCAAGAGACCCAGTACTTC. Amino acids: CASTSMTAFSQETQYF.

In its sample, this clonotype was seen many times. The rearrangement joins TRBV10-3 to TRBJ1-2, with D unresolved. CDR3 length: 12 residues. V lost 5 bases, J lost 5 bases, and 9 bases lay in between. Germline V lookup: CDR1 ENHRY, CDR2 SYGVKD. The CDR3 DNA reads as TGTGCCATCAGTAGGGAAGGATATGGCTACACCTTC. This translates into CAISREGYGYTF.

This clonotype was found many times. DNA for the CDR3: TGTGCCATCAGTGTGGGGGGCATGAACACTGAAGCTTTCTTT. Its protein is CAISVGGMNTEAFF. V is TRBV10-3 and J is TRBJ1-1; TRBD1 might be the D (6 bases). This CDR3 is 14 amino acids long. The V and J ends lost 4 bases and 0 bases respectively, with 9 bases between them. Per germline, CDR1 ENHRY and CDR2 SYGVKD.

This clonotype has ten or more counts. The rearrangement joins TRBV28 to TRBJ2-7; 15 nucleotides agree with TRBD2. Trimming removed 1 base from V and 5 bases from J; junction bases left unmatched: 9. Germline CDR1 MDHEN, CDR2 SYDVKM. The CDR3 is 18 residues long. In DNA form, the CDR3 reads TGTGCCAGCAGTTTATCTCCCTGGACTAGCGGGAGGGCCGACGAGCAGTACTTC. This encodes CASSLSPWTSGRADEQYF.

In its sample, this clonotype was seen many times. J is TRBJ1-5 and V is TRBV4-1; tentatively, D is TRBD1 (5 bases). Germline V gives CDR1 MGHRA, CDR2 YSYEKL. Trimming shortened V by 3 bases and J by 0 bases, and 15 bases separated the two germline ends. The CDR3 consists of 17 residues. CDR3 residues: CASSQLPGTGSNQPQHF. CDR3 in DNA: TGCGCCAGCAGCCAGCTCCCCGGGACCGGTAGCAATCAGCCCCAGCATTTT.

This clonotype has a handful of counts. The J gene is TRBJ2-7, the V gene TRBV7-8, with no clear D. The CDR3 length is 13 residues. The V end lost 5 bases, the J end lost 2 bases, and 10 bases lay between the germline ends. Germline V lookup: CDR1 SGHVS, CDR2 FQNEAQ. Here the CDR3 DNA reads TGTGCCAGCAGCACTCGACCTACCTACGAGCAGTACTTC. Amino acids: CASSTRPTYEQYF.

This clonotype was seen at least ten times. V usage is TRBV19 and J usage is TRBJ2-3, with D hard to call. The V end lost 7 bases, the J end lost 0 bases, and 11 bases lay between the germline ends. The V gene's germline CDR1 is LNHDA and CDR2 SQIVND (reference sequence). The length of the CDR3 is 14 residues. In DNA, the CDR3 is TGTGCCAGTAACCCGGGCACAAGCACAGATACGCAGTATTTT. Protein product: CASNPGTSTDTQYF.

This clonotype was counted many times. The V and J genes are TRBV28 and TRBJ2-2; D is unresolved. Germline-derived CDR1 and CDR2 are MDHEN and SYDVKM. The V end was cut by 4 bases, the J end by 4 bases, with 25 bases between. CDR3 length: 19 residues. For the CDR3, the DNA is TGTGCCAGCAGTTGCGAGGCGTGTAATGGTGAGGTGTCCACCGGGGAGCTGTTTTTT. It specifies CASSCEACNGEVSTGELFF. The full variable domain, with the rest looked up from reference TRBV28 and TRBJ2-2, is DVKVTQSSRYLVKRTGEKVFLECVQDMDHENMFWYRQDPGLGLRLIYFSYDVKMKEKGDIPEGYSVSREKKERFSLILESASTNQTSMYLCASSCEACNGEVSTGELFFGEGSRLTVL.

This clonotype has only a few counts. The chain links TRBV5-1 to TRBJ2-7; D unclear. Germline loops: CDR1 SGHRS, CDR2 YFSETQ. This CDR3 has 13 amino acids. Deletions cut 1 base from V and 4 bases from J, with 9 bases between. This chain's CDR3 is CASSLFTTYEQYF. CDR3 nucleotide sequence: TGCGCCAGCAGCTTGTTCACTACTTACGAGCAGTACTTC.

This clonotype was counted ten times or more. The genes are TRBV6-5 and TRBJ1-2, with no clear D. The length of the CDR3 is 13 residues. V was shortened by 8 bases and J by 3 bases, with 13 bases between the two germline ends. CDR1 is MNHEY, CDR2 SVGAGI, per germline. The CDR3 protein is CASFGIEDYGYTF. CDR3 DNA sequence: TGTGCCAGCTTCGGGATAGAGGACTATGGCTACACCTTC.

This clonotype occurred a few times. The rearrangement uses TRBV6-2 or TRBV6-3 and TRBJ1-3; D is perhaps TRBD1 (5 bases). From germline, CDR1 is MNHEY and CDR2 SVGEGT. V was cut by 0 bases and J by 8 bases, with 26 bases left in between. The CDR3 contains 19 residues. CDR3 DNA sequence: TGTGCCAGCAGTTACTCGACGGGTTTTCCCGGGACTCGGGCGGACACCATATATTTT. It yields the protein CASSYSTGFPGTRADTIYF.

This clonotype was seen ten or more times. The chain uses TRBV6-5 and TRBJ1-1; TRBD1 is a possible D gene (5 bases). Germline assignment: CDR1 MNHEY and CDR2 SVGAGI. Trimming cost V 2 bases and J 7 bases, with 8 bases left between them. The CDR3 covers 12 residues. CDR3 loop: CASSYGAGEAFF. Written as DNA, the CDR3 is TGTGCCAGCAGTTACGGGGCGGGTGAAGCTTTCTTT.

The chain links TRBV19 to TRBJ1-2; D uncertain. This CDR3 region has 13 residues. Germline V gene sequence: CDR1 LNHDA, CDR2 SQIVND (reference sequence). V was clipped by 5 bases and J by 5 bases, with 12 bases between them. The CDR3 region has the DNA TGTGCCAGTAGTGGGGTTGATTGGTATGGCTACACCTTC. The encoded protein is CASSGVDWYGYTF.

This clonotype was seen many times. A much larger clone differs from this one at a single base, so this may be a read error. The chain combines TRBV20-1 with TRBJ1-2, with D uncertain. The CDR3 covers 14 residues. Looked up from germline, CDR1 is DFQATT and CDR2 is SNEGSKA (reference sequence). The V end lost 3 bases, the J end lost 3 bases, and 14 bases lay between the germline ends. The CDR3 region has the DNA TGCAGTGCTAGTAGCCTGGCGGCTGACTATGGCTACACCTTC. This codes for CSASSLAADYGYTF.

The genes are TRBV7-3 and TRBJ1-3, with 11 bases aligning to TRBD1. The J segment lost 2 bases and the V segment lost 1 base, leaving 10 bases of the junction unmatched. Germline loops: CDR1 SGHTA, CDR2 FQGTGA. CDR3 length: 19 amino acids. Here the CDR3 DNA reads TGTGCCAGCAGCTTAAGCTGGACAGGGGGCAATAGTCCTGGAAACACCATATATTTT. Amino acids: CASSLSWTGGNSPGNTIYF.

This clonotype turned up a few times. This sequence joins TRBV30 and TRBJ1-1; D remains ambiguous. CDR1 is GTSNPN, CDR2 SVGIG, per germline (reference sequence). V dropped 0 bases and J dropped 8 bases, with 10 bases sitting between them. This CDR3 has 12 residues. CDR3 amino acids: CAWSVFLAEAFF. CDR3 in DNA: TGTGCCTGGAGTGTATTTTTGGCGGAAGCTTTCTTT.

This clonotype was recorded a few times. The chain is built from TRBV7-9 and TRBJ1-2; 8 bases match TRBD1. The length of the CDR3 is 13 residues. J gave up 8 bases and V 2 bases, and 4 bases lay outside the gene matches. Germline loops: CDR1 SEHNR, CDR2 FQNEAQ (reference sequence). The CDR3 here is CASSLQGAQGYTF. CDR3 nucleotides: TGTGCCAGCAGCTTACAGGGGGCGCAAGGCTACACCTTC. Based on the CDR3 plus reference TRBV7-9 and TRBJ1-2, the full variable domain is DTGVSQNPRHKITKRGQNVTFRCDPISEHNRLYWYRQTLGQGPEFLTYFQNEAQLEKSRLLSDRFSAERPKGSFSTLEIQRTEQGDSAMYLCASSLQGAQGYTFGSGTRLTVV.

This clonotype was found many times. The CDR3 coding sequence is TGTGCCAGCAGTGACACAGGGCAGAATTCACCCCTCCACTTT. Translated, it gives CASSDTGQNSPLHF. The chain recombines TRBV25-1 with TRBJ1-6, with D perhaps matching TRBD1 (6 bases). CDR3 size: 14 residues. V shed 3 bases and J shed 7 bases, with 10 bases lying between them. The germline gives CDR1 MGHDK, CDR2 SYGVNS.

Ten or more counts support this clonotype. The rearrangement joins TRBV5-1 to TRBJ2-5; D uncertain. The V end lost 2 bases, the J end lost 5 bases, and 10 bases lay between the germline ends. The CDR3 totals 13 residues. Germline values: CDR1 SGHRS, CDR2 YFSETQ. CDR3 nucleotides: TGCGCCAGCAGCTTAAGTATAAGCGAGACCCAGTACTTC. Protein sequence: CASSLSISETQYF.

V usage is TRBV19 and J usage is TRBJ1-1; TRBD1 might be the D (5 bases). Germline loops: CDR1 LNHDA, CDR2 SQIVND (reference sequence). The CDR3 has 17 amino acids. Trimming stripped 2 bases from V and 0 bases from J, with 16 bases between. The CDR3 protein is CASSITLTGRMNTEAFF. The CDR3 bases are TGTGCCAGTAGTATAACCCTGACGGGACGAATGAACACTGAAGCTTTCTTT.